These 22 T cell receptor beta chains share one sample of origin, sequenced in a study of T cells in Graves' hyperthyroidism and ophthalmopathy. The CDR3 regions of TCR beta were amplified from RNA transcripts. An initial round of RT-PCR targeting the TCR CDR3 relied on the HTBI primer set. Each CDR3 protein is one row after TCRdb ran MiXCR on the multiplex PCR reads. The sample holds around 300,000 distinct CDR3 sequences; roughly 14% are singletons and the top ten take 7.8%. The sample taken for sequencing was blood. Source of these receptors: a woman aged 25 to 39 with Graves' hyperthyroidism that later progressed to Graves' ophthalmopathy.

This clonotype was found many times. V gene TRBV20-1 combines with J gene TRBJ2-3; D gene ambiguous. V dropped 3 bases and J dropped 7 bases, with 8 bases sitting between them. Per the germline V gene, CDR1 is DFQATT and CDR2 is SNEGSKA (reference sequence). This CDR3 spans 11 amino acids. The CDR3 sequence is CSASRHNTQYF. DNA of the CDR3: TGCAGTGCTAGTAGGCACAATACGCAGTATTTT.

This clonotype has a count of ten or more. The chain is built from TRBV5-1 and TRBJ2-1; 11 positions match TRBD2. Germline-derived CDR1 and CDR2 are SGHRS and YFSETQ. The CDR3 loop spans 17 amino acids. After removal of 5 bases from V and 6 bases from J, the junction contained 13 bases not matched to a gene. The CDR3 DNA follows: TGCGCCAGCAGACCGAACAGATCCGGACTAGCGGGCAATGAGCAGTTCTTC. Its protein is CASRPNRSGLAGNEQFF.

This chain connects TRBV27 to TRBJ2-1; D gene unclear. The CDR3 consists of 11 residues. V dropped 1 base and J dropped 6 bases, with 1 base sitting between them. Germline lookup yields CDR1 MNHEY and CDR2 SMNVEV (reference sequence). CDR3 residues: CASSLFNEQFF. The CDR3 nucleotides read TGTGCCAGCAGTTTATTCAATGAGCAGTTCTTC.

Ten or more counts support this clonotype. V usage is TRBV2 and J usage is TRBJ2-7, with 12 bases matching TRBD2. V lost 6 bases and J lost 1; bases outside the gene matches: 4. Germline CDR1 is SNHLY and CDR2 is FYNNEI. The CDR3 totals 15 residues. CDR3 loop: CASRNGLAGSYEQYF. DNA for the CDR3: TGTGCCAGCAGGAACGGACTAGCGGGATCCTACGAGCAGTACTTC.

This clonotype appeared many times. The chain combines TRBV30 with TRBJ1-2, with unresolved D. Germline lookup yields CDR1 GTSNPN and CDR2 SVGIG (reference sequence). Trimming took off 2 bases at V and 4 bases at J, with 11 bases between the two ends. The CDR3 spans 13 residues. This chain's CDR3 is CAWSLTVGYGYTF. The CDR3 DNA reads as TGTGCCTGGAGTTTGACTGTTGGCTATGGCTACACCTTC. Full variable domain (outside the CDR3, taken from reference TRBV30 and TRBJ1-2): SQTIHQWPATLVQPVGSPLSLECTVEGTSNPNLYWYRQAAGRGLQLLFYSVGIGQISSEVPQNLSASRPQDRQFILSSKKLLLSDSGFYLCAWSLTVGYGYTFGSGTRLTVV.

This clonotype appeared many times. The chain recombines TRBV24-1 with TRBJ2-1; either TRBD1 or TRBD2 may supply D (5 bases each). This CDR3 is built from 16 residues. The germline V and J ends were trimmed by 0 bases and 6 bases, with 14 bases remaining between them. Germline CDR1 and CDR2: KGHDR and SFDVKD. The CDR3 DNA reads as TGTGCCACCAGTGATTTGCGTGGGGGATCATTCAATGAGCAGTTCTTC. Residues: CATSDLRGGSFNEQFF.

There are many counts of this clonotype. The chain links TRBV6-6 to TRBJ2-3; D not resolved. This CDR3 has 15 residues. The germline gives CDR1 MNHNY, CDR2 SVGAGI (reference sequence). V was pared by 0 bases and J by 0 bases, with 7 bases between. The CDR3 loop reads CASSYSPGSTDTQYF. DNA for the CDR3: TGTGCCAGCAGTTACTCGCCTGGAAGCACAGATACGCAGTATTTT.

In its sample, this clonotype was seen many times. This chain joins TRBV28 and TRBJ2-3; weak D call: TRBD2 (6 bases). The V and J ends lost 4 bases and 1 base respectively, with 12 bases between them. The germline V gene has CDR1 MDHEN and CDR2 SYDVKM. The length of the CDR3 is 15 residues. CDR3: CASSYSGSGTDTQYF. The DNA of the CDR3 is TGTGCCAGCAGTTATTCCGGGAGCGGCACAGATACGCAGTATTTT.

This clonotype has ten or more counts. V and J are TRBV29-1 and TRBJ1-1, with a weak D call TRBD1 (5 bases). This CDR3 is built from 16 residues. CDR1 is SQVTM, CDR2 ANQGSEA, per germline. Trimming removed 0 bases at V and 0 bases at J, with 14 bases between. The CDR3 here is CSVEDLLRTLNTEAFF. CDR3 DNA sequence: TGCAGCGTTGAAGATTTACTCAGGACACTGAACACTGAAGCTTTCTTT.

V gene TRBV6-5 combines with J gene TRBJ2-2, with D possibly TRBD1 on 6 matching bases. V gave up 2 bases and J gave up 3 bases, with 10 bases separating them. The CDR3 is 15 amino acids. CDR1 is MNHEY and CDR2 is SVGAGI in the germline V gene. As DNA, the CDR3 is TGTGCCAGCAGTTACGGGACACGGGACACCGGGGAGCTGTTTTTT. This gives the protein CASSYGTRDTGELFF.

This clonotype was found many times. This chain connects TRBV28 to TRBJ1-5, with D unresolved. Germline V gene lookup returns CDR1 MDHEN and CDR2 SYDVKM. The ends were cut back, 7 bases at V and 2 bases at J, with 15 bases in the middle. This CDR3 comprises 15 residues. For the CDR3, the DNA is TGTGCCAGCACCCTAGGAGGGTTGGGCAATCAGCCCCAGCATTTT. Its protein is CASTLGGLGNQPQHF.

This clonotype was observed a handful of times. V usage is TRBV20-1 and J usage is TRBJ1-2, with D perhaps TRBD1 (6 bases). Germline CDR1 and CDR2: DFQATT and SNEGSKA (reference sequence). This CDR3 spans 15 amino acids. The ends were cut back, 0 bases at V and 8 bases at J, with 19 bases in the middle. The CDR3 protein is CSARDLDVGARGYTF. As DNA, the CDR3 is TGCAGTGCTAGAGATCTAGATGTGGGGGCGAGAGGCTACACCTTC.

This clonotype was observed a handful of times. This chain uses TRBV15 with TRBJ2-7, with TRBD1 identical over 8 bases. Germline V lookup: CDR1 LNHNV, CDR2 YYDKDF (reference sequence). After removal of 0 bases from V and 3 bases from J, the junction contained 10 bases not matched to a gene. CDR3 length: 17 residues. The CDR3 nucleotides are TGTGCCACCAGCAGAGATTTATCGGACAGGGCCCACTACGAGCAGTACTTC. This gives the protein CATSRDLSDRAHYEQYF.

This clonotype came up a few times. The chain links TRBV27 to TRBJ1-5, with no clear D. CDR1 is MNHEY and CDR2 is SMNVEV in the germline V gene (reference sequence). Trimming shortened V by 3 bases and J by 7 bases, and 10 bases separated the two germline ends. This CDR3 is 13 amino acids long. The CDR3, as DNA: TGTGCCAGCAGTTTCTTCGTAGGCCAGCCCCAGCATTTT. The encoded protein is CASSFFVGQPQHF.

This clonotype was counted ten times or more. The V and J genes are TRBV11-2 and TRBJ2-1; 7 positions agree with TRBD1. Germline V gives CDR1 SGHAT, CDR2 FQNNGV. V lost 0 bases to trimming and J lost 7 bases; unmatched junction nucleotides: 6. This CDR3 has 15 amino acids. The CDR3 reads CASSLEYRGQNEQFF. The DNA for the CDR3 is TGTGCCAGCAGCTTAGAGTATAGGGGGCAGAATGAGCAGTTCTTC.

This clonotype has at least ten counts. The chain recombines TRBV12-3 or TRBV12-4 with TRBJ2-1, with 8 bases aligning to TRBD1. The ends lost 4 bases at V and 8 bases at J; junction bases unmatched: 4. The CDR3 covers 13 residues. CDR3 bases: TGTGCCAGCAGTTACCAGGGGGCGGATGAGCAGTTCTTC. It translates to CASSYQGADEQFF.

This clonotype was recorded at least ten times. This chain uses TRBV11-2 with TRBJ2-5; 7 bases align to TRBD2. Germline values: CDR1 SGHAT, CDR2 FQNNGV. V lost 5 bases, J lost 2 bases, and 11 bases stayed unmatched. CDR3 length: 16 amino acids. As DNA, the CDR3 is TGTGCCAGCAGCCCTCCGTGGGCGGGAGTACAAGAGACCCAGTACTTC. This encodes CASSPPWAGVQETQYF.

V usage is TRBV30 and J usage is TRBJ1-6; D is unresolved. V lost 7 bases and J lost 10, with 17 bases in between. Germline loops: CDR1 GTSNPN, CDR2 SVGIG (reference sequence). There are 13 residues in the CDR3. This CDR3 reads CASSSSLRSPLHF. In DNA, the CDR3 is TGTGCCTCGTCCTCATCGCTGAGGTCACCCCTCCACTTT.

This clonotype turned up a few times. The junction departs from germline at one end; a sequencing error may be responsible. The chain uses TRBV19 and TRBJ2-7; unclear D gene. Germline values: CDR1 LNHDA, CDR2 SQIVND (reference sequence). The CDR3 loop spans 13 amino acids. CDR3 DNA sequence: TGTGCCAGTAGCATAGGGATTTCTCGCGAGCAGTACTTC. This sequence encodes CASSIGISREQYF.

This clonotype has ten or more counts. The chain combines TRBV27 with TRBJ1-2, with D perhaps matching TRBD1 (5 bases). V was clipped by 4 bases and J by 3 bases, with 12 bases between them. This CDR3 has 14 amino acids. Germline V CDR1 and CDR2: MNHEY, SMNVEV (reference sequence). This CDR3 reads CASSYSGTHYGYTF. The CDR3 coding sequence is TGTGCCAGCAGTTACTCCGGGACTCACTATGGCTACACCTTC.

There are many counts of this clonotype. V usage is TRBV20-1 and J usage is TRBJ2-1; D gene ambiguous. This CDR3 has 13 amino acids. The germline V gene has CDR1 DFQATT and CDR2 SNEGSKA (reference sequence). Trimming took 4 bases from V and 6 from J, leaving 13 bases between them. CDR3: CSATVLRANEQFF. The CDR3 nucleotides read TGCAGTGCTACGGTTCTCCGGGCCAATGAGCAGTTCTTC.

This clonotype was seen more than once but under ten times. The chain joins TRBV4-3 to TRBJ2-7; D remains ambiguous. This CDR3 has 14 amino acids. V shed 1 base and J shed 3 bases, with 10 bases lying between them. Germline-derived CDR1 and CDR2 are LGHNA and YSLEER. The CDR3 protein is CASSQGVYGYEQYF. The CDR3, as DNA: TGCGCCAGCAGCCAAGGTGTATATGGCTACGAGCAGTACTTC.